The source of this T cell receptor (beta chain) is a study of identical twins. cDNA molecules carried unique molecular identifiers, and template switching added a universal primer site. MiXCR, run by TCRdb on the 5' RACE reads, gives a single entry per CDR3 protein. The sample gives about 530,000 distinct CDR3 sequences, 13% to 15% of which show up once; nearly 0.45% is in the top ten. Notes on the study in general: The study found that models underestimated out-of-frame TCR alpha sharing in monozygotic twins.

Trimming took off 2 bases at V and 5 bases at J, with 15 bases between the two ends. Per the germline V gene, CDR1 is MNHEY and CDR2 is SVGEGT. The CDR3 is 15 amino acids. In the case of this clonotype: The antigen remains undetermined.

A further study also used this sample, focusing on yellow fever vaccine responses in identical twins.

The sample consisted of CD4+ T cells sorted from blood. The chain combines TRBV6-2 or TRBV6-3 with TRBJ2-5; maybe TRBD1 (5 bases). This TCR came from a woman aged 18-29 years in good health. The DNA for the CDR3 is TGTGCCAGCAGTTACCGGCTCCAGGGCGGCGAGACCCAGTACTTC. It codes for CASSYRLQGGETQYF.